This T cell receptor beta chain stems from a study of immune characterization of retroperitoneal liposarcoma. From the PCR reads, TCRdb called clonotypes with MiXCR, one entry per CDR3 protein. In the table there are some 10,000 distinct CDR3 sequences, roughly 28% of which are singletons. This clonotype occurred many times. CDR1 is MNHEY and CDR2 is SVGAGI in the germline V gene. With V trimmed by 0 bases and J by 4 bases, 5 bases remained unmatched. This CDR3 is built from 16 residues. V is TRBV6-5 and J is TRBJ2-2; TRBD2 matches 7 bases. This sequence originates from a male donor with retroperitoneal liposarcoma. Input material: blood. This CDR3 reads CASSYSSGAGTGELFF. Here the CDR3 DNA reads TGTGCCAGCAGTTACTCGAGCGGGGCCGGCACCGGGGAGCTGTTTTTT.